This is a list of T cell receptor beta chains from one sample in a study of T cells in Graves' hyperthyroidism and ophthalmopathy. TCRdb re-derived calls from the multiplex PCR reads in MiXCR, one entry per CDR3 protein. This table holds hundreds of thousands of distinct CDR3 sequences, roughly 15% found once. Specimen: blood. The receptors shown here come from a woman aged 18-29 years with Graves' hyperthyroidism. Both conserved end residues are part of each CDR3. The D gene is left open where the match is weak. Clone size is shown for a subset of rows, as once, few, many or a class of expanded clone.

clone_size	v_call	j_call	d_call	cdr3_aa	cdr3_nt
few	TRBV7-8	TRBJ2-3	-	CASSPQYTDTQYF	TGTGCCAGCAGCCCTCAATACACAGATACGCAGTATTTT
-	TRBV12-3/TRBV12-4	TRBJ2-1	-	CASSFGSLANEQFF	TGTGCCAGCAGTTTCGGTTCTTTGGCTAATGAGCAGTTCTTC
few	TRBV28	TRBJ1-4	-	CASSTHGPTNEKLFF	TGTGCCAGCAGTACCCACGGTCCAACTAATGAAAAACTGTTTTTT
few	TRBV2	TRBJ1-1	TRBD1	CANRGSEAFF	TGTGCCAACAGGGGAAGCGAAGCTTTCTTT
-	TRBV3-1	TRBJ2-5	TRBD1	CASSQDPDREETQYF	TGTGCCAGCAGCCAAGATCCCGACAGGGAGGAGACCCAGTACTTC
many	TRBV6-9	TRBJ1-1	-	CASSLPEINTEAFF	TGTGCCAGCAGTTTGCCCGAGATCAACACTGAAGCTTTCTTT
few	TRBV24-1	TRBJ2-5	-	CATNDPTSSGQYQETQYF	TGTGCCACCAATGATCCCACGTCCTCGGGGCAATACCAAGAGACCCAGTACTTC
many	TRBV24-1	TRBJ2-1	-	CATSDRDSQNEQFF	TGTGCCACCAGTGATCGGGACTCCCAAAATGAGCAGTTCTTC
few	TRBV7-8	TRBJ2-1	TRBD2	CASSPSGLAGAPGDNEQFF	TGTGCCAGCAGCCCCTCGGGACTAGCGGGGGCTCCCGGCGACAATGAGCAGTTCTTC
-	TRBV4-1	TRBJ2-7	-	CASSQRYRYSSSYEQYF	TGCGCCAGCAGCCAAAGGTACAGGTACTCGAGCTCCTACGAGCAGTACTTC
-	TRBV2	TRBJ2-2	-	CASSDPRTAPGELFF	TGTGCCAGCAGTGATCCTCGGACAGCACCGGGGGAGCTGTTTTTT
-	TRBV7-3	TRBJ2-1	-	CASSLTAACNEQFF	TGTGCCAGCAGCTTAACGGCAGCATGCAATGAGCAGTTCTTC
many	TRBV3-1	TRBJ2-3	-	CASSDRVQADTQYF	TGTGCCAGCAGCGACAGAGTCCAGGCAGATACGCAGTATTTT
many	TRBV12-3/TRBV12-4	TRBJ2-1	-	CASSPSGTGAYNEQFF	TGTGCCAGCAGCCCCTCCGGGACTGGGGCCTACAATGAGCAGTTCTTC
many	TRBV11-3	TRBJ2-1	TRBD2	CASSPKLAGGNNEQFF	TGTGCCAGCAGTCCAAAACTAGCGGGAGGTAACAATGAGCAGTTCTTC
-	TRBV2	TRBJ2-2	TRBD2	CASSDRLAGGPSTGELFF	TGTGCCAGCAGTGACCGACTAGCGGGAGGGCCAAGCACCGGGGAGCTGTTTTTT
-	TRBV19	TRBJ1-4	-	CASTPPGHEGEKLFF	TGTGCCAGTACTCCCCCGGGACACGAGGGGGAAAAACTGTTTTTT
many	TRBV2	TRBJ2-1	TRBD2	CASSTQGLAGDNSYNEQFF	TGTGCCAGCAGCACACAGGGACTAGCGGGAGATAATTCCTACAATGAGCAGTTCTTC
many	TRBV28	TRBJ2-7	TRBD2	CASRERGSYEQYF	TGTGCCAGCAGGGAGCGGGGCTCCTACGAGCAGTACTTC
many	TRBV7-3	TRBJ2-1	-	CASSFSANNEQFF	TGTGCCAGCAGCTTTAGCGCCAACAATGAGCAGTTCTTC
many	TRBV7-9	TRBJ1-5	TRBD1	CASSRGGQGAMGQPQHF	TGTGCCAGCAGCCGAGGGGGGCAGGGGGCGATGGGTCAGCCCCAGCATTTT
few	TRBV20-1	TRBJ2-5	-	CSARPNLPGTSKGSGRKETQYF	TGCAGTGCTAGACCCAATCTCCCCGGGACTTCCAAAGGGTCAGGTCGGAAAGAGACCCAGTACTTC
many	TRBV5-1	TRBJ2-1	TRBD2	CASSLAFSGRRNEQFF	TGCGCCAGCAGCTTGGCTTTTAGCGGGAGGCGAAATGAGCAGTTCTTC
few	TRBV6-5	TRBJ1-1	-	CASSYVGDTEAFF	TGTGCCAGCAGTTACGTGGGGGATACTGAAGCTTTCTTT
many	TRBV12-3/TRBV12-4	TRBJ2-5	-	CASSLTEFQETQYF	TGTGCCAGCAGCCTCACCGAGTTCCAAGAGACCCAGTACTTC
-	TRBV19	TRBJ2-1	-	CASSIRGPTPNEQFF	TGTGCCAGTAGTATCCGGGGGCCTACACCGAATGAGCAGTTCTTC
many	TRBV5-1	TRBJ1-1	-	CASSLVGSAPEAFF	TGCGCCAGCAGCTTGGTCGGCAGTGCCCCTGAAGCTTTCTTT
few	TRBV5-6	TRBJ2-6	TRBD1	CASSLEDRAGANVLTF	TGTGCCAGCAGCTTGGAGGACAGGGCTGGGGCCAACGTCCTGACTTTC
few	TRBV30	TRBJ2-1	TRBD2	CAWSVSEGGTSGSATYNEQFF	TGTGCCTGGAGTGTATCCGAAGGCGGGACTAGCGGGAGCGCGACCTACAATGAGCAGTTCTTC
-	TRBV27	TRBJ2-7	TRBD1	CASSRTGVVEQYF	TGTGCCAGCAGCCGGACAGGGGTGGTAGAGCAGTACTTC
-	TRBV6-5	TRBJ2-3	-	CASSYGVGDTQYF	TGTGCCAGCAGTTACGGAGTGGGAGATACGCAGTATTTT
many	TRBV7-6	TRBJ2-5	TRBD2	CASSPRVSGGQETQYF	TGTGCCAGCAGCCCTAGGGTTAGCGGGGGACAAGAGACCCAGTACTTC
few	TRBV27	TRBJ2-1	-	CATRDLASYNEQFF	TGTGCCACCAGGGACCTCGCCTCCTACAATGAGCAGTTCTTC
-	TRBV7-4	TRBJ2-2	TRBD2	CASGLAGVSTGELFF	TGTGCCAGCGGATTAGCGGGAGTTAGTACCGGGGAGCTGTTTTTT
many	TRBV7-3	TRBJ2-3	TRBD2	CASSLTSGISDTQYF	TGTGCCAGCAGCTTAACTAGCGGGATATCAGATACGCAGTATTTT
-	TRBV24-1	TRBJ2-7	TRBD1	CATSDLIGQGWAYEQYF	TGTGCCACCAGTGATTTAATCGGACAGGGTTGGGCCTACGAGCAGTACTTC
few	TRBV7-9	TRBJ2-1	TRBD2	CASSLGGLAGADEQFF	TGTGCCAGCAGCTTAGGGGGACTAGCGGGAGCCGATGAGCAGTTCTTC
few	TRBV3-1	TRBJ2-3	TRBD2	CASSQERRGSATQYF	TGTGCCAGCAGCCAAGAAAGACGCGGGAGCGCTACGCAGTATTTT
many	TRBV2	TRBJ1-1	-	CASDSNVMNTEAFF	TGTGCCAGCGACTCAAACGTCATGAACACTGAAGCTTTCTTT
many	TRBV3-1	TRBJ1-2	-	CASSQSQGTLTSGYTF	TGTGCCAGCAGTCAATCGCAAGGGACGTTAACTAGTGGCTACACCTTC
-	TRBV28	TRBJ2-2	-	CASRINSVLANTGELFF	TGTGCCAGCAGAATTAATAGCGTGCTCGCGAACACCGGGGAGCTGTTTTTT
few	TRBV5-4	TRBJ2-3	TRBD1	CASSKGQGHWDTQYF	TGTGCCAGCAGCAAGGGACAGGGGCACTGGGATACGCAGTATTTT
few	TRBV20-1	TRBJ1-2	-	CRVGPPGGYTF	TGCAGGGTGGGGCCCCCGGGAGGCTACACCTTC
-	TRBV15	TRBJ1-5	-	CATSRQGSNQPQHF	TGTGCCACCAGCAGACAGGGCAGCAATCAGCCCCAGCATTTT
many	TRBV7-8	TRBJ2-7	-	CASSLLSPDPAYEQYF	TGTGCCAGCAGCTTATTATCCCCGGACCCGGCGTACGAGCAGTACTTC